This record concerns one TCR beta chain sequence. Its antigen is not identified. This CDR3 has 17 amino acids. V trimming: 4 bases; J trimming: 2 bases; junction bases outside the gene matches: 9. CDR1 and CDR2 (germline): LGHNA, YSLEER. Noted treatment: approximately 11-day PBMC culture with coronavirus spike peptide pools or control peptides (ViraFEST assay). Researchers used the Oncomine TCR Beta short-read assay to sequence DNA from cultured CD4+ T cells. TCRdb used MiXCR to reprocess the PCR reads, holding one entry per CDR3 protein. The profile shows approximately 20,000 distinct CDR3 sequences, more than 45% of them singletons. This entry comes from a study of vaccination and CD4 T cells after COVID-19. Whole-study context: Sampling after COVID took place at a median of about 91 days (range 35 to 161) following diagnosis.

The sequencing input was CD4+ T cells from blood, cultured in vitro. This TCR derives from a human donor who had recovered from COVID-19. V and J are TRBV4-3 and TRBJ2-5; 11 bases map to TRBD2. CDR3 protein: CASSPSSGRRGQETQYF. CDR3 in DNA: TGCGCCAGCAGCCCATCTAGCGGGAGGAGAGGGCAAGAGACCCAGTACTTC.